Below are 20 T cell receptor beta chains sequenced from a single sample in a study of vaccination and CD4 T cells after COVID-19. Once obtained from cultured CD4+ T cells, the DNA was sequenced using the Oncomine TCR Beta short-read assay. TCRdb processed the PCR reads anew with MiXCR; each CDR3 protein has one entry. The table records 11,000 to 15,000 distinct CDR3 sequences, 33% of them present only once. Antigens for these TCRs are unknown. Treatment described: roughly 10-day PBMC culture with coronavirus spike peptide pools or control peptides (ViraFEST assay). The source was CD4+ T cells from blood, cultured in vitro, collected after SARS-CoV-2 vaccination. The receptors originated from a human donor who had recovered from COVID-19.

V is TRBV24-1 and J is TRBJ2-1; 9 positions match TRBD1. CDR1 and CDR2 from the germline V gene are KGHDR and SFDVKD. The CDR3 has 16 residues. Losses at the gene ends were 5 bases for V and 8 bases for J; bases not matched to a gene: 12. CDR3 in amino acids: CATSVTGTGRFYEQFF. CDR3 DNA sequence: TGTGCCACCAGTGTGACCGGGACAGGGCGTTTCTATGAGCAGTTCTTC.

In DNA, the CDR3 is TGTGCCACCAGCAGAGATGGGGGGAGGAGGTCCCAGCATTTT. It translates to CATSRDGGRRSQHF. The V call is TRBV15, the J call TRBJ1-5, with D possibly TRBD1 on 5 matching bases. Germline CDR1 and CDR2: LNHNV and YYDKDF (reference sequence). The CDR3 spans 14 residues. V lost 0 bases, J lost 11 bases, and 14 bases lay in between.

There are a few counts of this clonotype. The chain employs TRBV19 and TRBJ2-7, with TRBD1 as a possible D gene (6 bases). This CDR3 is 14 amino acids long. V lost 6 bases and J lost 3, with 15 bases in between. CDR1 is LNHDA and CDR2 is SQIVND in the germline V gene (reference sequence). CDR3 in amino acids: CASSTGHLSYEQYF. The CDR3 DNA reads TGTGCCAGTAGCACGGGACACCTGAGCTACGAGCAGTACTTC.

J is TRBJ2-3 and V is TRBV11-3; D remains unclear. Germline-derived CDR1 and CDR2 are SGHNT and YENEEA. Between the trimmed V and J ends, which lost 0 bases and 1 base, there was a span of 5 bases. The CDR3 has 14 residues. The DNA for the CDR3 is TGTGCCAGCAGCTTAGATGCTGGCACAGATACGCAGTATTTT. Translating gives CASSLDAGTDTQYF.

The chain couples TRBV5-6 to TRBJ2-3; TRBD2 agrees at 7 bases. Germline V gene data show CDR1 as SGHDT and CDR2 as YYEEEE. V was pared by 6 bases and J by 4 bases, with 8 bases of the junction left unmatched. The CDR3 has 14 residues. CDR3 sequence (DNA): TGTGCCAGCACCCCGGGGGGAAGATCAGATACGCAGTATTTT. Translation: CASTPGGRSDTQYF.

This clonotype was recorded a few times. The chain has TRBV15 and TRBJ2-7; the D call may be TRBD1 or TRBD2 (5 bases each). Germline loops: CDR1 LNHNV, CDR2 YYDKDF (reference sequence). The germline V and J ends were trimmed by 3 bases and 3 bases, with 18 bases remaining between them. The CDR3 sequence is 16 residues long. CDR3 coding DNA: TGTGCCACCAGCAGTGACAATCCGGGAAGGGGCTACGAGCAGTACTTC. It codes for CATSSDNPGRGYEQYF.

The V gene is TRBV28, the J gene TRBJ1-2; no clear D. The CDR3 length is 13 residues. Germline values: CDR1 MDHEN, CDR2 SYDVKM. The V gene lost 5 bases and the J gene lost 8 bases, with 15 bases spanning the gap. The CDR3 is CASSLRTPPGYTF. DNA of the CDR3: TGTGCCAGCAGTCTACGGACTCCCCCAGGCTACACCTTC.

The rearrangement links TRBV18 to TRBJ2-5; no definite D call. The CDR3 is 14 amino acids. V was clipped by 6 bases and J by 0 bases, with 11 bases between them. Germline CDR1 is KGHSH and CDR2 is LQKENI. CDR3 in DNA: TGTGCCAGCTCCCCTATACTGTACCAAGAGACCCAGTACTTC. Amino acid sequence: CASSPILYQETQYF.

This clonotype has only a few counts. The V and J genes are TRBV2 and TRBJ2-5; unclear D gene. Germline V CDR1 and CDR2: SNHLY, FYNNEI. V lost 3 bases and J lost 4, with 3 bases in between. The CDR3 length is 11 residues. CDR3 sequence: CASSDRETQYF. The CDR3 nucleotides read TGTGCCAGCAGTGATCGAGAGACCCAGTACTTC.

A word on this clonotype: At one end, the junction sequence differs from germline, possibly due to a read error. The chain employs TRBV7-7 and TRBJ2-7, with D maybe TRBD2 (6 bases). There are 14 residues in the CDR3. CDR1 is SSHAT, CDR2 FNYEAQ, per germline (reference sequence). The CDR3 nucleotides read TGTGCTAGCAGCTTGGGGGGAGGCTCCTACGAGCAGTACTTC. As protein: CASSLGGGSYEQYF. Full variable domain (missing parts from reference TRBV7-7 and TRBJ2-7): GAGVSQSPRYKVTKRGQDVTLRCDPISSHATLYWYQQALGQGPEFLTYFNYEAQPDKSGLPSDRFSAERPEGSISTLTIQRTEQRDSAMYRCASSLGGGSYEQYFGPGTRLTVT.

This clonotype is deemed medium-sized. The V call is TRBV19, the J call TRBJ2-7; 12 bases fit TRBD2. Germline V gives CDR1 LNHDA, CDR2 SQIVND (reference sequence). The V gene end was trimmed by 5 bases and the J gene end by 4 bases; junction bases not matched to a gene: 9. The CDR3 runs 16 residues. In nucleotides, the CDR3 is TGTGCCAGTAGTCCCTCTAGCGGGAGGGCCGGGTACGAGCAGTACTTC. This translates into CASSPSSGRAGYEQYF.

This clonotype has a handful of counts. The chain uses TRBV6-5 and TRBJ1-1, with a tentative D call TRBD1 (5 bases). The V gene lost 1 base and the J gene lost 2 bases, with 8 bases spanning the gap. Germline CDR1 is MNHEY and CDR2 is SVGAGI. The CDR3 covers 14 residues. As DNA, the CDR3 is TGTGCCAGCAGTTACTGGCAGGGAAACACTGAAGCTTTCTTT. This codes for CASSYWQGNTEAFF.

This chain connects TRBV6-1 to TRBJ1-1; no clear D gene. Per germline, CDR1 MNHNS and CDR2 SASEGT. The CDR3 is made up of 11 amino acids. V dropped 7 bases and J dropped 5 bases, with 8 bases sitting between them. Here the CDR3 reads CASTIKTEAFF. The CDR3 nucleotides read TGTGCCAGCACCATCAAGACTGAAGCTTTCTTT.

The chain combines TRBV5-1 with TRBJ1-5; the D gene is possibly TRBD1 (6 bases). V shed 4 bases and J shed 0 bases, with 8 bases lying between them. This CDR3 comprises 14 residues. The germline V gene encodes CDR1 SGHRS and CDR2 YFSETQ. Here the CDR3 reads CASSPGDSNQPQHF. The DNA of the CDR3 is TGCGCCAGCAGCCCAGGGGATAGCAATCAGCCCCAGCATTTT.

A few counts support this clonotype. V and J are TRBV7-2 and TRBJ2-1; possibly TRBD2 for D (6 bases). Trimming took 1 base from V and 1 from J, leaving 8 bases between them. Germline CDR1 SGHTA, CDR2 FQGNSA. This CDR3 contains 15 residues. The CDR3 is CASSLVGGSYNEQFF. CDR3 nucleotide sequence: TGTGCCAGCAGCTTAGTGGGAGGTTCCTACAATGAGCAGTTCTTC. The whole variable domain, remainder taken from reference TRBV7-2 and TRBJ2-1, is GAGVSQSPSNKVTEKGKDVELRCDPISGHTALYWYRQSLGQGLEFLIYFQGNSAPDKSGLPSDRFSAERTGGSVSTLTIQRTQQEDSAVYLCASSLVGGSYNEQFFGPGTRLTVL.

Only a few counts were recorded for this clonotype. The CDR3 is CASSLNRGRNQPQHF. CDR3 in DNA: TGTGCCAGCAGCTTGAACAGGGGGAGAAATCAGCCCCAGCATTTT. This rearrangement joins TRBV7-6 to TRBJ1-5, with 8 positions matching TRBD1. The CDR3 runs to 15 residues. CDR1 is SGHVS and CDR2 is FNYEAQ in the germline V gene. The trim removed 3 bases at V and 4 bases at J, leaving 5 bases unmatched.

This clonotype appeared a few times. This chain connects TRBV6-2 or TRBV6-3 to TRBJ2-7; no clear D gene. Germline V gene sequence: CDR1 MNHEY, CDR2 SVGEGT. The CDR3 has 15 amino acids. Between the trimmed V and J ends, which lost 5 bases and 2 bases, there was a span of 16 bases. CDR3 loop: CASSRGTAWTYEQYF. The CDR3 coding sequence is TGTGCCAGCAGTCGAGGAACAGCTTGGACCTACGAGCAGTACTTC.

The chain recombines TRBV20-1 with TRBJ2-7, with D unresolved. Trimming removed 6 bases at V and 6 bases at J, with 12 bases between. CDR1 and CDR2 from the germline V gene are DFQATT and SNEGSKA (reference sequence). This CDR3 is 11 amino acids long. CDR3 residues: CSAEIAREQYF. The CDR3 bases are TGCAGTGCGGAAATAGCTCGCGAGCAGTACTTC.

The V call is TRBV20-1, the J call TRBJ2-1, with 8 bases matching TRBD2. CDR1 is DFQATT and CDR2 is SNEGSKA in the germline V gene (reference sequence). J lost 7 bases, V lost 8 bases, and 16 bases had no gene match. This CDR3 spans 15 amino acids. CDR3 DNA: TGCAGTCCCCCTGGTGTCCTAGCGGGTGGAAATGAGCAGTTCTTC. Translated, it gives CSPPGVLAGGNEQFF.

Only a few counts were recorded for this clonotype. The chain links TRBV6-2 or TRBV6-3 to TRBJ1-1; D not certain. The CDR3 sequence is 15 residues long. Trimming shortened V by 5 bases and J by 4 bases, and 17 bases separated the two germline ends. Germline CDR1 reads MNHEY; CDR2 reads SVGEGT. The DNA of the CDR3 is TGTGCCAGCAGTCGCGGGTCTCCCGGTGGCACTGAAGCTTTCTTT. Protein sequence: CASSRGSPGGTEAFF.